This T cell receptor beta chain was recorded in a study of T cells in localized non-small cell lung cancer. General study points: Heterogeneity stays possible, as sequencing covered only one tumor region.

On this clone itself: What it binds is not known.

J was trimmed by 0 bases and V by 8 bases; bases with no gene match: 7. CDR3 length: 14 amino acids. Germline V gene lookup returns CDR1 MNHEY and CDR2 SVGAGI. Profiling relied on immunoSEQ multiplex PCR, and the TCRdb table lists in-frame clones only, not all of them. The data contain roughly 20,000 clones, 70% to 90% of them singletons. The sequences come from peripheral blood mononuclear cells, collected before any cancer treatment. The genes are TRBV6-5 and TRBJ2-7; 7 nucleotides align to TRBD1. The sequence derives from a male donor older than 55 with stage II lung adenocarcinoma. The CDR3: CASGSGQISYEQYF. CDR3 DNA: TGTGCCAGCGGATCGGGACAGATCTCCTACGAGCAGTACTTC.